The entry that follows covers one T cell receptor (beta chain) sequence. Antigen: not known. The germline CDR1 and CDR2 sequences are LGHNT and FRNRAP. With 7 bases removed from V and 8 bases from J, the gap between germline ends came to 12 bases. CDR3 length: 12 amino acids. This sample is part of a study of post-analysis software for immune sequencing data. Unique molecular identifiers had been added to the TCR beta cDNA libraries. TCRdb recomputed calls from the PCR reads with MiXCR, one row per CDR3 protein. The profile shows approximately 730,000 distinct CDR3 sequences, 30% of them singletons. Study results and limitations: Normalized Chao1 diversity was significantly reduced in patients versus controls. When patients were compared with controls, a handful of TRBV segments were more frequent, TRBV5-6, TRBV5-1 and TRBV20-1 among them.

The sample consisted of blood. V is TRBV12-5 and J is TRBJ1-5; D not certain. The source of this sequence is a girl aged 5 to 17 with multiple sclerosis. This CDR3 is CASDPLREPQHF. Here the CDR3 DNA reads TGTGCTAGTGACCCGTTACGAGAGCCCCAGCATTTT. Looking up the rest from reference TRBV12-5 and TRBJ1-5 gives the full variable domain: DARVTQTPRHKVTEMGQEVTMRCQPILGHNTVFWYRQTMMQGLELLAYFRNRAPLDDSGMPKDRFSAEMPDATLATLKIQPSEPRDSAVYFCASDPLREPQHFGDGTRLSIL.